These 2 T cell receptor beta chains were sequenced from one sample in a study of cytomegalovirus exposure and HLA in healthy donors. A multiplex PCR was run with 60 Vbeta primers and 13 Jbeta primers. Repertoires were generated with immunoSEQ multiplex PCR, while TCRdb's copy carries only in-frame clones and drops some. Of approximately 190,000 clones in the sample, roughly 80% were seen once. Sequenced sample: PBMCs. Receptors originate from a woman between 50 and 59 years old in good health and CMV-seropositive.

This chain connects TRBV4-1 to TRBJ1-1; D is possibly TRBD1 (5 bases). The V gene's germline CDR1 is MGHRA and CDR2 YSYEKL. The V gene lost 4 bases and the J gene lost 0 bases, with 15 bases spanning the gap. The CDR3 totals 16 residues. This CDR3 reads CASSLPPGAMNTEAFF. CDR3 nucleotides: TGCGCCAGCAGCCTCCCCCCTGGGGCTATGAACACTGAAGCTTTCTTT.

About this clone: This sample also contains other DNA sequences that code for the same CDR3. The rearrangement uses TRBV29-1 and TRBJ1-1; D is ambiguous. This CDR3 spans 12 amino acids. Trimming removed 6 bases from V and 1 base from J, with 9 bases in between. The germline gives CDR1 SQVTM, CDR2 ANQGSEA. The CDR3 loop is CSVATGNTEAFF. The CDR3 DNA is TGCAGCGTCGCAACGGGGAACACTGAAGCTTTCTTT.